This paragraph reports one T cell receptor (beta chain). There are a few counts of this clonotype. Its recognized antigen is unknown. No much larger clone is present one base from it, and per-base qualities are unavailable. This was a case-control study nested in a cohort of healthcare workers in London, UK, who had nasopharyngeal swab PCR tests and blood samples taken every week. Healthcare workers were enrolled in the week of the UK lockdown, from 23 to 31 March 2020, and were followed every week for up to about 16 weeks. The germline V gene provides CDR1 KGHDR and CDR2 SFDVKD. The CDR3 goes from the cysteine to the phenylalanine over 17 residues. Left in the record is the CDR3 DNA by itself, 51 bases read in frame from the first base. V and J are truncated by 0 bases and 4 bases respectively, leaving an intervening sequence of 18 bases. These data are taken from a study of early T cells in non-severe SARS-CoV-2 infection (dated by TCRdb to the early 2020s). Study-wide context: Because TCR sequencing relied on bulk RNA taken from unsorted whole blood, pairing of alpha and beta chains was not possible. Broader findings and caveats from the paper: VDJdb matching was skewed toward anti-spike CD8 responses, so virus-specific expansions were likely underestimated and private and CD4 specificities were missed.

The receptor library was made with 5' RACE. The sequencer listed for this sample is NextSeq 500. To correct for sequencing error and PCR bias, the TCR library protocol tagged individual cDNA molecules with unique molecular identifiers. Both TCR alpha and beta chains were sequenced, and tight co-correlation was observed between alpha and beta sequence abundances in each sample. The paper's data handling went like this. Decombinator V4 was used to perform V gene, J gene and CDR3 annotation of TCR sequences. TCRs were defined as expanded if a significant change between any two time points was detected under a Poisson model with p below 0.0001. TCR abundances were normalised to the total number of TCRs sequenced per sample and were expressed as counts per million. TRAV1-2 paired with TRAJ12, TRAJ20 or TRAJ33 defined MAIT TCRs, while TRAV10 paired with TRAJ18 defined iNKT TCRs. A search of VDJdb, accessed on 1 November 2021, was run for TCRs annotated to CMV, EBV and SARS-CoV-2, with TCRs annotated for multiple antigens excluded. TCRdb reanalyzed the raw reads on its own, using fastp at Q25 for trimming and MiXCR for clone calling, and kept in-frame beta chains. Each CDR3 protein gets just one entry, which takes the most common genes and DNA from the rows behind it. TCRdb, not the original authors, processed these V and J calls. For this sample there are about 50,000 distinct CDR3 sequences; roughly 5% appear just once. The ten largest clonotypes hold roughly 5.2% of the sample.

The sample here was whole blood, taken at baseline. Recombination connected TRBV24-1 to TRBJ2-7; the best D guess is TRBD2, with 5 bases matching. This TCR came from an adult who was a healthcare worker with PCR-confirmed SARS-CoV-2 infection or an uninfected control (not recorded which). The CDR3 reads as follows: CATSDLNDAGIRYEQYF. The DNA sequence is as follows: TGTGCCACCAGTGATTTGAACGATGCGGGTATTCGATACGAGCAGTACTTC.